This paragraph reports one T cell receptor beta chain. This clone turned up a few times. Its antigen remains unidentified. No qualities accompany the bases; no much larger clone lies one base away. V and J are truncated by 1 base and 2 bases respectively, leaving an intervening sequence of 9 bases. The CDR3 holds 14 amino acids from the cysteine to the phenylalanine. Only CDR3 DNA is held: 42 bases, read in frame from base 1. CDR1 and CDR2, per the germline V gene, are SGHVS and FNYEAQ. The source of the sample is a study of somatic mutations in cytotoxic T cells in rheumatoid arthritis (dated by TCRdb to about 2017). Background on the whole study: Sorted V beta1+ cells also underwent TCRB sequencing, and some V beta antibody-stained T-cell populations were flow-sorted at nearly 100% purity on a FACSAria II or Sony SH800. The study asked whether expanded CD8+ T-cell clones in newly diagnosed, untreated rheumatoid arthritis carry somatic mutations, and used TCRB deep sequencing to characterize clonality. For 55 to 70 rheumatoid arthritis patients and more than 15 healthy controls, TCRB deep sequencing was carried out. Patients and controls did not essentially differ in median age, which was nearly identical between the groups.

With a median age of 56 years (range roughly 20-80) and around 60% female, the healthy controls consisted of 20 to 25 blood donors whose buffy coats were used. On an AutoMACS, CD4+ and CD8+ cells were isolated via positive magnetic bead selection, and their purity was verified by flow cytometry. Peripheral blood mononuclear cells were obtained using density gradient separation with Ficoll-Paque PLUS. Using Nucleospin Tissue or Tissue XS kits, DNA was extracted from CD4-enriched, CD8-enriched or PBMC samples, with quantification by a Qubit 2.0 fluorometer. The study at large found these results: There was no significant difference in CD8+ T-cell clonality between rheumatoid arthritis patients and age-matched healthy controls. In 8 out of 65 patients, more than 20% of CD8+ cells belonged to the largest CD8+ clone, while several identical CD8+ TCRB sequences were shared between blood and synovial fluid. In patients, CD8+ clonality rose with age (Spearman r ~ 0.5), which was not the case in healthy controls. Viral specificity could not be ruled out by absence from virus-specific databases, and the antigen targets of the expanded CD8+ clones remained unknown. No adjustment for multiple comparisons was made for the slight TRBV07 underrepresentation in patients.

Sequencing of TCRB CDR3 was done on genomic DNA with the immunoSEQ assay. The paper's processing steps were these. Nothing other than productive TCRB rearrangements was included in the analyses. Clonality was calculated as a Shannon entropy-based productive clonality index, and a clone was defined by a unique TCRB CDR3 sequence. The template counts of each clone relative to the total templates per sample were used to calculate repertoire overlap between two samples. V-gene usage measured by flow cytometry correlated with TCRB sequencing V-gene usage, with a Spearman r of approximately 0.57. TCRdb took over this immuneACCESS table, retaining in-frame rearrangements with V and J assigned. Such tables are incomplete; in checked studies, under half of the missing clones stem from an unresolved V gene, and the remainder is unexplained. Clone size and the V and J calls come from that table; the DNA yielded D and trimming. This sample gives some 12,000 clones in total; 80% of them show up just once. Of the sample, 13% to 15% falls within the top ten clones.

Sequencing input: CD8+ T cells sorted from blood. This receptor was taken from a man aged 50 to 60 in good health. Recombination joined TRBV7-6 with TRBJ2-7; TRBD1 is perhaps the D gene, given 6 matching bases. CDR3 sequence: CASSLDGGAYEQYF. The DNA sequence reads TGTGCCAGCAGCTTAGATGGGGGCGCCTACGAGCAGTACTTC.